The next 8 T cell receptor beta chains were all read from a single sample in a study of cytomegalovirus exposure and HLA in healthy donors. Vbeta (60) and Jbeta (13) primers were used in the PCR. The data were produced by immunoSEQ multiplex PCR, yet TCRdb's version contains in-frame clones alone and is incomplete. The table has under 200,000 clones, 65% to 85% seen once. The material sequenced was PBMCs. The receptors shown here come from a woman between 45 and 60 years old in good health and CMV-seropositive.

Worth noting for this clone: At one end the junction does not follow the germline gene, possibly because of a read error. V usage is TRBV7-6 and J usage is TRBJ2-5, with 9 bases identical to TRBD2. Germline CDR1 reads SGHVS; CDR2 reads FNYEAQ. The CDR3 length is 17 residues. The CDR3 is CASSFSGGSVRQEAQYF. The DNA for the CDR3 is TGTGCCAGCAGCTTCAGCGGGGGGTCAGTGCGCCAAGAGGCCCAGTACTTC.

V and J are TRBV7-2 and TRBJ2-2; 9 nucleotides align to TRBD2. Germline lookup yields CDR1 SGHTA and CDR2 FQGNSA. V was pared by 5 bases and J by 7 bases, with 14 bases of the junction left unmatched. The CDR3 totals 17 residues. The DNA of the CDR3 is TGTGCCAGCAGCCAGGTGGGGGGCGGGAGGGCCATCGGGGAGCTGTTTTTT. Its protein is CASSQVGGGRAIGELFF.

This clone came up once. The V gene is TRBV13, the J gene TRBJ2-6; perhaps TRBD1 as D (5 bases). The V gene lost 5 bases and the J gene lost 4 bases, with 12 bases spanning the gap. The CDR3 consists of 15 residues. Germline V gene data show CDR1 as PRHDT and CDR2 as FYEKMQ (reference sequence). The CDR3 is CASSARVWGANVLTF. In DNA, the CDR3 is TGTGCCAGCAGCGCCAGGGTGTGGGGGGCCAACGTCCTGACTTTC.

This sequence joins TRBV27 and TRBJ1-2; D gene unclear. The CDR3 sequence is 13 residues long. V was cut by 3 bases and J by 7 bases, with 12 bases left in between. Germline values: CDR1 MNHEY, CDR2 SMNVEV (reference sequence). The CDR3 region has the DNA TGTGCCAGCAGTTTCGATTCCCGGGGTGGCTACACCTTC. Amino acid sequence: CASSFDSRGGYTF.

This clone occurred once. The V gene is TRBV28, the J gene TRBJ2-1, with a weak D call TRBD1 (7 bases). Germline CDR1 is MDHEN and CDR2 is SYDVKM. This CDR3 comprises 18 residues. V was shortened by 2 bases and J by 2 bases, with 19 bases between the two germline ends. Here the CDR3 reads CASSLTRGGRGAYNEQFF. In DNA form, the CDR3 reads TGTGCCAGCAGTTTAACCCGAGGGGGCAGGGGGGCCTACAATGAGCAGTTCTTC. Filled out from reference TRBV28 and TRBJ2-1, the complete variable domain reads DVKVTQSSRYLVKRTGEKVFLECVQDMDHENMFWYRQDPGLGLRLIYFSYDVKMKEKGDIPEGYSVSREKKERFSLILESASTNQTSMYLCASSLTRGGRGAYNEQFFGPGTRLTVL.

This clone came up a few times. This chain uses TRBV6-5 with TRBJ1-2; D unresolved. CDR3 size: 13 residues. Germline V gene sequence: CDR1 MNHEY, CDR2 SVGAGI. V shed 2 bases and J shed 4 bases, with 8 bases lying between them. As DNA, the CDR3 is TGTGCCAGCAGTTACCTAGGAACCTATGGCTACACCTTC. Amino acid sequence: CASSYLGTYGYTF.

This clone was detected only once. The chain combines TRBV7-9 with TRBJ1-6; 11 bases line up with TRBD1. V lost 5 bases, J lost 9 bases, and 3 bases stayed unmatched. This CDR3 is built from 14 residues. The germline V gene encodes CDR1 SEHNR and CDR2 FQNEAQ (reference sequence). The CDR3: CASSPGTGGSPLHF. The CDR3 DNA reads as TGTGCCAGCAGCCCTGGGACAGGGGGTTCACCCCTCCACTTT.

The rearrangement links TRBV11-2 to TRBJ2-5, with 8 bases aligning to TRBD1. This CDR3 region has 13 residues. The V gene end was trimmed by 5 bases and the J gene end by 5 bases; junction bases not matched to a gene: 4. In germline, CDR1 is SGHAT, CDR2 FQNNGV. This CDR3 reads CASSQDREETQYF. In DNA form, the CDR3 reads TGTGCCAGCAGCCAGGACAGGGAGGAGACCCAGTACTTC.